This entry lists 26 T cell receptor beta chains sequenced from one sample in a study of response to subunit inactivated influenza vaccine. TCRdb reprocessed the RT-PCR reads with MiXCR, giving one entry per CDR3 protein. The sample lists around 520,000 distinct CDR3 sequences; 12% were seen once. The sequencing here drew on PBMCs from blood, taken on the day of vaccination. These receptor sequences come from a man between 50 and 59 years old who received an inactivated influenza vaccine.

V gene TRBV3-1 combines with J gene TRBJ2-7; unclear D gene. The CDR3 length is 13 residues. Germline V lookup: CDR1 LGHDT, CDR2 YNNKEL (reference sequence). V was clipped by 1 base and J by 5 bases, with 9 bases between them. The DNA for the CDR3 is TGTGCCAGCAGCCAAGCTGGCTCGGACGAGCAGTACTTC. Encoded protein: CASSQAGSDEQYF.

This sequence joins TRBV7-3 and TRBJ2-1, with D unclear. The germline V gene encodes CDR1 SGHTA and CDR2 FQGTGA. The CDR3 has 16 amino acids. The V end was cut by 4 bases, the J end by 0 bases, with 13 bases between. CDR3 sequence (DNA): TGTGCCAGCAGCTCCAACTCGACATACTCCTACAATGAGCAGTTCTTC. It codes for CASSSNSTYSYNEQFF.

The V gene is TRBV6-2 or TRBV6-3, the J gene TRBJ2-7, with TRBD1 matching over 10 bases. The ends lost 4 bases at V and 3 bases at J; junction bases unmatched: 6. Per the germline V gene, CDR1 is MNHEY and CDR2 is SVGEGT. The CDR3 contains 15 residues. The CDR3 reads CASSWGQGMFYEQYF. The CDR3 DNA reads TGTGCCAGCAGTTGGGGACAGGGGATGTTCTACGAGCAGTACTTC.

This clonotype showed up just a few times. The chain carries TRBV12-3 or TRBV12-4 and TRBJ2-1; 10 bases are a match to TRBD2. V lost 6 bases to trimming and J lost 3 bases; unmatched junction nucleotides: 5. This CDR3 is built from 15 residues. The CDR3 bases are TGTGCCAGCAGGGAAAGCGGGGGGGACTACAATGAGCAGTTCTTC. It is translated as CASRESGGDYNEQFF.

Many counts were recorded for this clonotype. The chain has TRBV12-3 or TRBV12-4 and TRBJ1-1; tentative D call: TRBD1 (5 bases). The CDR3 contains 13 residues. The ends were cut back, 8 bases at V and 2 bases at J, with 12 bases in the middle. CDR3 nucleotides: TGTGCCAGCCTGGGACGGAGAAACACTGAAGCTTTCTTT. This gives the protein CASLGRRNTEAFF.

This clonotype showed up just a few times. The chain is built from TRBV13 and TRBJ1-1; 7 nucleotides match TRBD1. Looked up from germline, CDR1 is PRHDT and CDR2 is FYEKMQ (reference sequence). This CDR3 is built from 14 residues. The ends lost 0 bases at V and 5 bases at J; junction bases unmatched: 3. CDR3 coding DNA: TGTGCCAGCAGCTTAGGGGACAGGCTAACTGAAGCTTTCTTT. As protein: CASSLGDRLTEAFF.

V gene TRBV11-2 combines with J gene TRBJ2-1; D is possibly TRBD1 or TRBD2 (6 bases each). The CDR3 runs to 16 residues. Germline CDR1 and CDR2: SGHAT and FQNNGV. V was pared by 2 bases and J by 7 bases, with 18 bases between. The CDR3 reads CASSLIYKGGLNEQFF. The CDR3 DNA reads TGTGCCAGCAGCTTAATATACAAGGGGGGATTGAATGAGCAGTTCTTC.

The V call is TRBV4-2, the J call TRBJ2-1, with 13 bases lining up with TRBD2. This CDR3 comprises 16 residues. V lost 3 bases and J lost 4; bases outside the gene matches: 3. Per the germline V gene, CDR1 is LGHNA and CDR2 is YNFKEQ. For the CDR3, the DNA is TGTGCCAGCAGCCACCTGACTAGCGGGGGGTACAATGAGCAGTTCTTC. It encodes CASSHLTSGGYNEQFF.

V gene TRBV24-1 combines with J gene TRBJ2-5, with D tentatively TRBD1 (6 bases). The CDR3 contains 16 residues. CDR1 and CDR2 (germline): KGHDR, SFDVKD. V lost 1 base to trimming and J lost 0 bases, with 11 bases between them. DNA of the CDR3: TGTGCCACCAGTGATTTCGGACAGACGTACCAAGAGACCCAGTACTTC. Its protein product is CATSDFGQTYQETQYF.

The V and J genes are TRBV7-8 and TRBJ2-3; 10 bases align to TRBD1. The J segment lost 4 bases and the V segment lost 6 bases, leaving 7 bases of the junction unmatched. The CDR3 loop spans 15 amino acids. Per the germline V gene, CDR1 is SGHVS and CDR2 is FQNEAQ. CDR3 residues: CASSRQGAWADTQYF. The CDR3 DNA sequence: TGTGCCAGCAGTCGACAGGGGGCATGGGCAGATACGCAGTATTTT. The full variable domain, in which reference TRBV7-8 and TRBJ2-3 provide the parts outside the CDR3, is GAGVSQSPRYKVAKRGQDVALRCDPISGHVSLFWYQQALGQGPEFLTYFQNEAQLDKSGLPSDRFFAERPEGSVSTLKIQRTQQEDSAVYLCASSRQGAWADTQYFGPGTRLTVL.

V and J are TRBV9 and TRBJ2-6; the D is unclear. The length of the CDR3 is 15 residues. The germline V and J ends were trimmed by 4 bases and 3 bases, with 11 bases remaining between them. The germline V gene has CDR1 SGDLS and CDR2 YYNGEE. CDR3 in amino acids: CASSPSILGANVLTF. The CDR3 bases are TGTGCCAGCAGCCCTTCCATCCTTGGGGCCAACGTCCTGACTTTC.

This clonotype was picked up a small number of times. The genes are TRBV20-1 and TRBJ2-3; TRBD2 is a possible D gene (5 bases). The V gene lost 1 base and the J gene lost 4 bases, with 18 bases spanning the gap. Germline assignment: CDR1 DFQATT and CDR2 SNEGSKA (reference sequence). The CDR3 length is 16 residues. The CDR3 spells CSARGRVGGGSDTQYF. The CDR3 DNA is TGCAGTGCTAGAGGGAGAGTAGGAGGTGGTTCAGATACGCAGTATTTT.

The genes are TRBV30 and TRBJ1-1; TRBD1 might be the D (5 bases). Trimming took off 2 bases at V and 1 base at J, with 11 bases between the two ends. This CDR3 comprises 14 residues. From germline, CDR1 is GTSNPN and CDR2 SVGIG (reference sequence). The CDR3 protein is CAWSRTPRNTEAFF. CDR3 nucleotide sequence: TGTGCCTGGAGTAGGACACCTCGGAACACTGAAGCTTTCTTT.

This clonotype was counted between two and nine times. The rearrangement links TRBV28 to TRBJ1-1; possibly TRBD1 for D (5 bases). Trimming removed 5 bases from V and 1 base from J, with 14 bases in between. Germline CDR1 is MDHEN and CDR2 is SYDVKM. CDR3 length: 15 amino acids. As DNA, the CDR3 is TGTGCCAGCAGTCCGCCAGGCGGGGCGAACACTGAAGCTTTCTTT. Translation: CASSPPGGANTEAFF.

This clonotype has ten or more counts. The chain combines TRBV6-6 with TRBJ2-2; the match to TRBD1 covers 10 bases. The CDR3 consists of 14 residues. V lost 10 bases and J lost 4; bases outside the gene matches: 6. Germline V CDR1 and CDR2: MNHNY, SVGAGI (reference sequence). CDR3 protein: CAIGGQGSTGELFF. CDR3 sequence (DNA): TGTGCCATAGGGGGACAGGGGTCCACCGGGGAGCTGTTTTTT.

The genes are TRBV7-9 and TRBJ2-7; D might be TRBD2 (7 bases). This CDR3 region has 16 residues. Germline CDR1 reads SEHNR; CDR2 reads FQNEAQ (reference sequence). Trimming shortened V by 5 bases and J by 0 bases, and 17 bases separated the two germline ends. The CDR3 reads CASSQGGGTSSYEQYF. Written as DNA, the CDR3 is TGTGCCAGCAGCCAAGGGGGGGGGACAAGCTCCTACGAGCAGTACTTC.

The chain carries TRBV27 and TRBJ2-1, with TRBD2 matching 7 bases. The junction had 3 bases not matched to a gene; V was cut back by 4 bases and J by 0 bases. The CDR3 is 15 residues long. Per the germline V gene, CDR1 is MNHEY and CDR2 is SMNVEV (reference sequence). The CDR3 spells CASSSLAVSYNEQFF. As DNA, the CDR3 is TGTGCCAGCAGTTCTCTAGCGGTCTCCTACAATGAGCAGTTCTTC.

This clonotype has more than one count but fewer than ten. J is TRBJ2-5 and V is TRBV4-2, with 11 bases identical to TRBD2. J gave up 1 base and V 0 bases, and 4 bases lay outside the gene matches. Germline V gene lookup returns CDR1 LGHNA and CDR2 YNFKEQ. This CDR3 is 17 amino acids long. CDR3 coding DNA: TGTGCCAGCAGCCAAGAGGGGACTAGCGGACCCCAAGAGACCCAGTACTTC. As protein: CASSQEGTSGPQETQYF.

Worth noting for this clonotype: One end of the junction does not line up with germline, which may come from a read error. The chain combines TRBV15 with TRBJ1-3; D uncertain. The CDR3 is made up of 15 amino acids. CDR1 LNHNV and CDR2 YYDKDF come from the germline V gene (reference sequence). The CDR3 sequence: CATSRDLFSGNTLYF. In DNA, the CDR3 is TGTGCCACCAGCAGAGATCTTTTCTCTGGAAACACCTTATATTTT.

V is TRBV6-2 or TRBV6-3 and J is TRBJ1-5, with D perhaps TRBD1 (5 bases). CDR1 MNHEY and CDR2 SVGEGT come from the germline V gene. CDR3 length: 17 amino acids. V was cut by 2 bases and J by 9 bases, with 23 bases left in between. The chain's CDR3 is CASSYESGGSFRGPQHF. The CDR3, as DNA: TGTGCCAGCAGTTACGAGTCGGGGGGTTCCTTCCGTGGGCCCCAGCATTTT.

CDR3 amino acids: CASSFDWYNEQFF. The DNA for the CDR3 is TGTGCCAGCAGCTTCGATTGGTACAATGAGCAGTTCTTC. The chain links TRBV7-3 to TRBJ2-1; D is ambiguous. The V gene lost 3 bases and the J gene lost 4 bases, with 7 bases spanning the gap. The CDR3 loop spans 13 amino acids. Germline V gene data show CDR1 as SGHTA and CDR2 as FQGTGA.

This clonotype occurred a few times. V usage is TRBV16 and J usage is TRBJ2-1; D assignment may be TRBD1 or TRBD2 (6 bases each). CDR3 length: 16 amino acids. Trimming cost V 4 bases and J 4 bases, with 17 bases left between them. Germline V gives CDR1 KGHSY, CDR2 FQNENV. The CDR3 DNA reads as TGTGCCAGCAGCCTCAAGGGGGGACTGGGGTACAATGAGCAGTTCTTC. It yields the protein CASSLKGGLGYNEQFF.

The chain uses TRBV12-3 or TRBV12-4 and TRBJ1-1, with D unresolved. V was trimmed by 2 bases and J by 6 bases, leaving 16 bases between them. CDR3 length: 15 residues. The DNA for the CDR3 is TGTGCCAGCAGTTTATTTGTGAGGGTTGGGGCTGAAGCTTTCTTT. It encodes CASSLFVRVGAEAFF.

A remark on this clonotype: Given a much more abundant clone one base away, this may be a read error. The chain combines TRBV4-2 with TRBJ2-3, with 9 bases lining up with TRBD2. The germline CDR1 and CDR2 sequences are LGHNA and YNFKEQ. The CDR3 is 17 residues long. CDR3 protein: CASSQEGLAGSTDTHYF. CDR3 coding DNA: TGTGCCAGCAGCCAAGAAGGGCTAGCGGGGAGCACAGATACGCACTATTTT.

This chain joins TRBV20-1 and TRBJ2-3; 11 bases align to TRBD2. This CDR3 is 16 amino acids long. V lost 6 bases to trimming and J lost 0 bases; unmatched junction nucleotides: 8. Germline CDR1 DFQATT, CDR2 SNEGSKA (reference sequence). CDR3 loop: CSAGSTSGGSTDTQYF. CDR3 DNA: TGCAGTGCCGGATCCACTAGCGGGGGTAGCACAGATACGCAGTATTTT.

This clonotype was detected a few times. The rearrangement uses TRBV5-1 and TRBJ2-5; D unclear. The germline CDR1 and CDR2 sequences are SGHRS and YFSETQ. The V gene lost 8 bases and the J gene lost 4 bases, with 15 bases spanning the gap. The CDR3 contains 13 residues. The DNA for the CDR3 is TGCGCCAGAGGTCCACCGCGCCGAGAGACCCAGTACTTC. Translating gives CARGPPRRETQYF.